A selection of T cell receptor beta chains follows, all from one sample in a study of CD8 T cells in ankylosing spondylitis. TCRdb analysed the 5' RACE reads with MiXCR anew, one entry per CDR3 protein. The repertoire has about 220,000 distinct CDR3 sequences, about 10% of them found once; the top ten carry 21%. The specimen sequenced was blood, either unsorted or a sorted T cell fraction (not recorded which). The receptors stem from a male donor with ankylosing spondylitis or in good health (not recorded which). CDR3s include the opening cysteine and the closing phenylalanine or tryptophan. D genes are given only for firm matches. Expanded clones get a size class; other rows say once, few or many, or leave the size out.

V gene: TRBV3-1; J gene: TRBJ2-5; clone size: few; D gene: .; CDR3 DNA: TGTGCCAGCAGCCAAGCCCGGGACGGCCAAGAGACCCAGTACTTC; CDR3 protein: CASSQARDGQETQYF
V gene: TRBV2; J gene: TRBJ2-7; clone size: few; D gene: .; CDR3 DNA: TGTGCCAGCAGTGAAGTTCAGAATATCGATTACGAGCAGTACTTC; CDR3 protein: CASSEVQNIDYEQYF
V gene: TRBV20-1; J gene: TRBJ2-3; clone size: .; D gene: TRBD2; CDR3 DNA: TGCAGTGCTAGCGGCCAGCGGGGAGATACGCAGTATTTT; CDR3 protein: CSASGQRGDTQYF
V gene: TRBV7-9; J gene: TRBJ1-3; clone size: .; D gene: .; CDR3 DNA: TGTGCCAGCAGCCCCGATGGGGACACCATATATTTT; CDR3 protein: CASSPDGDTIYF
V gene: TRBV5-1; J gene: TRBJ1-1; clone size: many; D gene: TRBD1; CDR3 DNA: TGCGCCAGCAGCCTAGGACAGGGGGCAGCGAACACTGAAGCTTTCTTT; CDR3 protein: CASSLGQGAANTEAFF
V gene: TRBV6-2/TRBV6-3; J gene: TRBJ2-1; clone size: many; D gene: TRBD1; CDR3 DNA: TGTGCCAGCAGCCCGGGACAGCTGGGTCAGTTCTTC; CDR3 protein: CASSPGQLGQFF
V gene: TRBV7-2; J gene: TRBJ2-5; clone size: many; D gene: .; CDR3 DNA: TGTGCCAGCAGCTTCACAGAGACCCAGTACTTC; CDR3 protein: CASSFTETQYF
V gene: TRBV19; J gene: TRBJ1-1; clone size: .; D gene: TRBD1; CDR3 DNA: TGTGCCAGTAGTTACAGGGGCGCAGAAGCTTTCTTT; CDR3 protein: CASSYRGAEAFF
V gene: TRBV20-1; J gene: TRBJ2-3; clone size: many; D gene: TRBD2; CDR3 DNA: TGCAGTGCGACAAGACTAGCGGGGGGCCCCAGCACAGATACGCAGTATTTT; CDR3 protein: CSATRLAGGPSTDTQYF
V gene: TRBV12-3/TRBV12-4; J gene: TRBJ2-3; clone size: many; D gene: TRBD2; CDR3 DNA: TGTGCCAGCAGTATCAGAATGACTAGCGGGGGGGCAACAGATACGCAGTATTTT; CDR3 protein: CASSIRMTSGGATDTQYF
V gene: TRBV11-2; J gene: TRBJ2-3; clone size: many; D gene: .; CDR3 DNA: TGTGCCAGCAGCCTCGGGTGGACAGATACGCAGTATTTT; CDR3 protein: CASSLGWTDTQYF
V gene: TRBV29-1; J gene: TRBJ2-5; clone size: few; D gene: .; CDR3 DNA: TGCAGCCTGGGGGTCAGGGGACCAGAGACCCAGTACTTC; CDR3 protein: CSLGVRGPETQYF
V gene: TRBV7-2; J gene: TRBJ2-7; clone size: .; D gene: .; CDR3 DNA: TGTGCCAGCAGCTCCGACGGCCACACCTCCTACGAGCAGTACTTC; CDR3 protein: CASSSDGHTSYEQYF
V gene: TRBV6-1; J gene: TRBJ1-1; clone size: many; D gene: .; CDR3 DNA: TGTGCCAGCAGGCCTAAGGGTCTCTACACTGAAGCTTTCTTT; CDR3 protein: CASRPKGLYTEAFF
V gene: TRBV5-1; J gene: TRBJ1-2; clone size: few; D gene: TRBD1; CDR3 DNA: TGCGCCAGCTCCCGACAGGGGGCTAACTATGGCTACACCTTC; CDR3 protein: CASSRQGANYGYTF
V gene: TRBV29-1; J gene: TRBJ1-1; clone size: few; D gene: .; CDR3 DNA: TGCAGCGTTGTGGTCCTGAACACTGAAGCTTTCTTT; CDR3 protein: CSVVVLNTEAFF
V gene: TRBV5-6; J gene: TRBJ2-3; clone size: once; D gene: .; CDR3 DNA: TGTGCCAGGAGTCCCGAGCCCCGCGGAGATACGCAGTATTTT; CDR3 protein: CARSPEPRGDTQYF
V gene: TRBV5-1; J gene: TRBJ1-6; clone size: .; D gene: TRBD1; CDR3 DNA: TGCGCCAGCAGCTTTGGTTCGGGGACAGCTAGCTCCTATAATTCACCCCTCCACTTT; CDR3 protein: CASSFGSGTASSYNSPLHF
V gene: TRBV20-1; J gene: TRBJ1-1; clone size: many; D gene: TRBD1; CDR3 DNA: TGCAGTGCAGACAGGGGCGCCACTGAAGCTTTCTTT; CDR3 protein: CSADRGATEAFF
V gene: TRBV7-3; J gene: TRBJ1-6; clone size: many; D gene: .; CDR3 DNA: TGTGCCAGCAGCTTACTAGGGCCGGGGGCGGGAGGTTCACCCCTCCACTTT; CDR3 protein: CASSLLGPGAGGSPLHF
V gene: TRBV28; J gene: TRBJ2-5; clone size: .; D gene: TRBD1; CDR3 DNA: TGTGCCAGCAGTCGAGGAGCAGGGGGCCAAAATCAAGAGACCCAGTACTTC; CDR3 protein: CASSRGAGGQNQETQYF
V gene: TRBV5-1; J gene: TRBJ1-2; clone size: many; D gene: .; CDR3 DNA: TGCGCCAGCAGCCCAGGCCCGTTGTCTAACTATGGCTACACCTTC; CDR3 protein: CASSPGPLSNYGYTF
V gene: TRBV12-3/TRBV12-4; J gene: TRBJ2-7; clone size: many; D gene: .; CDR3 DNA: TGTGCCAGCAGTGGATGGACATCCCAGGAGCAGTACTTC; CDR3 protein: CASSGWTSQEQYF
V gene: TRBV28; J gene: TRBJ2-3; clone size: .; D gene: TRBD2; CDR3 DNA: TGTGCCAGCAGTGGAAGCGGGGGGGCCACAGATACGCAGTATTTT; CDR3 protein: CASSGSGGATDTQYF
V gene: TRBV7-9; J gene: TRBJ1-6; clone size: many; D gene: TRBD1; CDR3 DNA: TGTGCCAGCAGCCGGGGACAGCTAAATTCACCCCTCCACTTT; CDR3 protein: CASSRGQLNSPLHF
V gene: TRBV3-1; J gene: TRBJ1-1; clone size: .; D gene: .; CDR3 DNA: TGTGCCAGCAGCCAACATTCGGGGGGGACTGAAGCTTTCTTT; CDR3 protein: CASSQHSGGTEAFF
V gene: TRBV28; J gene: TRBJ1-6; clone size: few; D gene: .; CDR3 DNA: TGTGCCATCACCCCGGGACGGACTAATTCACCCCTCCACTTT; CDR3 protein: CAITPGRTNSPLHF
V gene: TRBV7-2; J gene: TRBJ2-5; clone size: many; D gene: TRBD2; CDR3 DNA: TGTGCCAGCAGCACTGGACTAGCGGGGGTAAAGACCCAGTACTTC; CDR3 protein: CASSTGLAGVKTQYF
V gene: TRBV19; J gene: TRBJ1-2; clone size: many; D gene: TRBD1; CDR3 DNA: TGTGCCAGCATCCGGGACAGGAGCGTTCCTAATACATGGGCCTTC; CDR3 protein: CASIRDRSVPNTWAF
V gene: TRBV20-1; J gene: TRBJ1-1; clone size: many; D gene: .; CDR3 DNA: TGCAGTGCTAGAACAAGGGCGGGGCTGTTCACTGAAGCTTTCTTT; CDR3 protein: CSARTRAGLFTEAFF
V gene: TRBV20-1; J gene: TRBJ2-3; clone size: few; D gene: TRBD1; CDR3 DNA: TGCAGTACCTCAGACAGGGTAGGGGGCACAGATACGCAGTATTTT; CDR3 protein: CSTSDRVGGTDTQYF
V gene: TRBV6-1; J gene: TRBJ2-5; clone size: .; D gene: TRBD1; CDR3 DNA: TGTGCCAGCAGAGAGGACAGGGCCCGCTTGGAGACCCAGTACTTC; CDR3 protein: CASREDRARLETQYF
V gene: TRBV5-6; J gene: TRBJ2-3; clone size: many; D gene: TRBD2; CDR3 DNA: TGTGCCAGCAGGAGACTAGCGGGGAGCACAGATACGCAGTATTTT; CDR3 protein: CASRRLAGSTDTQYF
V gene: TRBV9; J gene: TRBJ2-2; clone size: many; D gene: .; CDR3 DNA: TGTGCCAGCAGTGAAACTAGTTTGATCGGGGAGCTGTTTTTT; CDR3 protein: CASSETSLIGELFF
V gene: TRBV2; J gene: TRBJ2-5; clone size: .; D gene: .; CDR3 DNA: TGTGCCAGCAGTGAAGGCCCTAACCAAGAGACCCAGTACTTC; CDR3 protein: CASSEGPNQETQYF
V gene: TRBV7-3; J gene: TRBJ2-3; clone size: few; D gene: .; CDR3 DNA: TGTGCCAGCGCCGCGGGACACCGCACAGATACGCAGTATTTT; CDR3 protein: CASAAGHRTDTQYF